This T cell receptor (beta chain) was profiled in a study of blood T cell repertoires in COVID-19. Study context: There were acute and convalescent COVID-19 samples, and they came from the United States, Italy and Spain. The cDNA or gDNA used as material had been derived from T cells, B-cell-depleted T cells, or PBMCs.

This clone has a single count. Authors' methods: It was from reference gene primer amplification that nucleated cell counts were estimated. Clones were sequenced by immunoSEQ multiplex PCR, and TCRdb holds only the in-frame ones, with some missing. That table furnishes V, J and clone size, whereas the DNA furnished D and trimming. The sample records over 130,000 clones, around 86% being singletons. Germline assignment: CDR1 SGHDN and CDR2 FVKESK. Trimming cost V 3 bases and J 15 bases; bases outside gene matches: 11. The CDR3 is 14 amino acids. The specimen was peripheral blood. V is TRBV14 and J is TRBJ2-4; 10 positions agree with TRBD1. This receptor was identified in a man in his 70s with acute or convalescent COVID-19. The CDR3 DNA sequence: TGTGCCAGCAGCCAGGGACAGGGGTCCCTAGTTCGGTACTTC. This translates into CASSQGQGSLVRYF. Using reference TRBV14 and TRBJ2-4 for the parts outside the CDR3, the full variable domain is EAGVTQFPSHSVIEKGQTVTLRCDPISGHDNLYWYRRVMGKEIKFLLHFVKESKQDESGMPNNRFLAERTGGTYSTLKVQPAELEDSGVYFCASSQGQGSLVRYFGAGTRLSVL.